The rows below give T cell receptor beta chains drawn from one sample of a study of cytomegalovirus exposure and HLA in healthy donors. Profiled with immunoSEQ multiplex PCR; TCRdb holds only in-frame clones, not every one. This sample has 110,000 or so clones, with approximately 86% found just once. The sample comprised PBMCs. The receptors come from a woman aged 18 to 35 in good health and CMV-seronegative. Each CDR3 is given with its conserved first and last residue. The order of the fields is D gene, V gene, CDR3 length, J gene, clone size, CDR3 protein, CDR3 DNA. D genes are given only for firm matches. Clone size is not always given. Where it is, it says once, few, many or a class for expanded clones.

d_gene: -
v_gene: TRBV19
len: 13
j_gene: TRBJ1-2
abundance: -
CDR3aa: CASSIPNSYGYTF
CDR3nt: TGTGCCAGTAGCATACCCAATTCATATGGCTACACCTTC

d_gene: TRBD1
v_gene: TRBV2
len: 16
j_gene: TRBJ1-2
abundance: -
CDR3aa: CARVFRDRGDYNGYTF
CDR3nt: TGTGCCAGGGTATTCCGGGACAGGGGAGATTACAATGGCTACACCTTC

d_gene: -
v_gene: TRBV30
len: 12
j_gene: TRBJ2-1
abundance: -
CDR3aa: CAWIRQSNEQFF
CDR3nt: TGTGCCTGGATCAGACAGTCCAATGAGCAGTTCTTC

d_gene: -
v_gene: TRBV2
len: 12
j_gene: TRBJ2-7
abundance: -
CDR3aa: CASKGEGYEQYF
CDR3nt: TGTGCCAGCAAGGGGGAGGGCTACGAGCAGTACTTC

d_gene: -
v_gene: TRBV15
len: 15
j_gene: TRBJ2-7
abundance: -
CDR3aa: CATSRDLASSYEQYF
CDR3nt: TGTGCCACCAGCAGAGATTTAGCGAGCTCCTACGAGCAGTACTTC

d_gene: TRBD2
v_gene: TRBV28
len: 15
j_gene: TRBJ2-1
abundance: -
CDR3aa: CASLIGGSSYNEQFF
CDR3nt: TGTGCCAGCCTGATCGGGGGGAGCTCCTACAATGAGCAGTTCTTC

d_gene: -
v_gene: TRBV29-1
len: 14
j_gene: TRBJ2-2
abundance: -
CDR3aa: CSVELAGGTGELFF
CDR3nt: TGCAGCGTTGAATTGGCAGGGGGGACCGGGGAGCTGTTTTTT

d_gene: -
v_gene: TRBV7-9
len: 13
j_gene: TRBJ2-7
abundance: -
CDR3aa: CASIDDYGYEQYF
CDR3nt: TGTGCCAGCATCGACGACTACGGCTACGAGCAGTACTTC

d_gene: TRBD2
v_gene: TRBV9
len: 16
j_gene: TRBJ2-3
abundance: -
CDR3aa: CASSPLDSGLTDTQYF
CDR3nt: TGTGCCAGCAGTCCTCTTGATAGCGGGCTCACAGATACGCAGTATTTT

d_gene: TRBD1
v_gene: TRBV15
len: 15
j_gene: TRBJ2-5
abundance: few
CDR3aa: CATSRDRTGEETQYF
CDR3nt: TGTGCCACCAGCAGAGATAGGACAGGTGAAGAGACCCAGTACTTC

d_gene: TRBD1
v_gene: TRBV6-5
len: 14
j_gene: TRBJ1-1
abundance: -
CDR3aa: CASSYGQGGTEAFF
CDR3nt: TGTGCCAGCAGTTACGGACAGGGTGGGACTGAAGCTTTCTTT

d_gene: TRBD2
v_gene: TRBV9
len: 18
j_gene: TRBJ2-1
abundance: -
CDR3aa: CASSVRLAGGPSYNEQFF
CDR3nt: TGTGCCAGCAGCGTCAGACTAGCGGGGGGGCCCTCCTACAATGAGCAGTTCTTC

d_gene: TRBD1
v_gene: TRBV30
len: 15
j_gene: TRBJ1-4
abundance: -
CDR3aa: CAWRPGQGENEKLFF
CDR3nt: TGTGCCTGGAGGCCCGGGCAGGGGGAAAATGAAAAACTGTTTTTT

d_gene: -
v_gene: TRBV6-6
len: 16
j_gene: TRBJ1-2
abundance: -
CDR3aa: CASSYSGGGVNYGYTF
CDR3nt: TGTGCCAGCAGTTACTCAGGGGGGGGTGTTAACTATGGCTACACCTTC

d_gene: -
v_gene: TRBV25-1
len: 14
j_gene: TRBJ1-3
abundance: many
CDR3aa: CASSEGASGNTIYF
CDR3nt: TGTGCCAGCAGTGAAGGGGCCTCTGGAAACACCATATATTTT

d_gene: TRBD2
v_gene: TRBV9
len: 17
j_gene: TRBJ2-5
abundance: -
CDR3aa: CASSVQAGGASRETQYF
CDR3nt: TGTGCCAGCAGCGTTCAGGCGGGGGGGGCCTCTAGAGAGACCCAGTACTTC

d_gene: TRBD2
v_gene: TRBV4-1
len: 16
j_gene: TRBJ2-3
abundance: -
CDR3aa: CASSQRSSGLGDTQYF
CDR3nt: TGCGCCAGCAGCCAACGCTCCTCGGGACTAGGTGATACGCAGTATTTT

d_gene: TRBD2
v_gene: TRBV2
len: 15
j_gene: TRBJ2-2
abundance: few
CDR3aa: CASSEWGTSNGELFF
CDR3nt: TGTGCCAGCAGTGAATGGGGGACTAGCAACGGGGAGCTGTTTTTT

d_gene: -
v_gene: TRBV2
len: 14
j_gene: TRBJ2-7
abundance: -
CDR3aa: CASSLTSLSYEQYF
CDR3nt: TGTGCCAGCAGCCTTACTAGTCTTTCCTACGAGCAGTACTTC

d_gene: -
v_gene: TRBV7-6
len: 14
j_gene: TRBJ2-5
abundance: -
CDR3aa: CASSLLGGGETQYF
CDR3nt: TGTGCCAGCAGCCTACTGGGCGGAGGAGAGACCCAGTACTTC

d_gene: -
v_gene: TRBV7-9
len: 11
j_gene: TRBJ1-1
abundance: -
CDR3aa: CASSQGSTAFF
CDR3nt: TGTGCCAGCAGCCAGGGGTCCACGGCTTTCTTT

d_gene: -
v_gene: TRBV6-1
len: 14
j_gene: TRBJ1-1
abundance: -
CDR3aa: CASGKSAENTEAFF
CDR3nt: TGTGCCAGCGGAAAGTCTGCGGAGAACACTGAAGCTTTCTTT

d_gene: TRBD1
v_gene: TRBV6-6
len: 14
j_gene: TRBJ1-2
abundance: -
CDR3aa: CASRTGLTNYGYTF
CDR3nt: TGTGCCAGCAGGACAGGGCTAACTAACTATGGCTACACCTTC

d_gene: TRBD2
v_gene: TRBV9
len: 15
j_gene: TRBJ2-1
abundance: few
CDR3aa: CASTQASGANNEQFF
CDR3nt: TGTGCCAGCACCCAGGCTAGCGGGGCCAACAATGAGCAGTTCTTC

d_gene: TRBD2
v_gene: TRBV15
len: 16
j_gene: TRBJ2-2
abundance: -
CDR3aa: CATSREGLAHRGELFF
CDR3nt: TGTGCCACCAGCAGAGAAGGACTAGCTCATAGGGGGGAGCTGTTTTTT

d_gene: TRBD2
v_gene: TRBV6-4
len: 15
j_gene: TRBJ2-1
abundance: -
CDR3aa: CASSLLAGGYNEQFF
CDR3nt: TGTGCCAGCAGTTTACTAGCGGGGGGCTACAATGAGCAGTTCTTC

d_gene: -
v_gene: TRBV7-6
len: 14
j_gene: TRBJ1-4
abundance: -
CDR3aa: CASSWGGTNEKLFF
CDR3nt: TGTGCCAGCAGCTGGGGGGGAACTAATGAAAAACTGTTTTTT

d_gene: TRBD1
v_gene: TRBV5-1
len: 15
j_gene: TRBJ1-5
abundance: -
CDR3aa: CASSLTGGPGEPQHF
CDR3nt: TGCGCCAGCAGCTTAACAGGGGGCCCCGGGGAGCCCCAGCATTTT

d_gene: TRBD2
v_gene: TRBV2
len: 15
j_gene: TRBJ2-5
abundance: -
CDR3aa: CATLGGLAAAGTQYF
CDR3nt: TGTGCCACCCTGGGAGGACTAGCGGCCGCCGGGACCCAGTACTTC

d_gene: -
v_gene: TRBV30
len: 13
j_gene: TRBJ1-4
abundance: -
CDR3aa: CAWRVQGDEKLFF
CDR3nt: TGTGCCTGGAGAGTACAGGGAGATGAAAAACTGTTTTTT

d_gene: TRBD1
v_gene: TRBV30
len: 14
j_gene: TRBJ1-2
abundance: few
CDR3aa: CAWAPGQGVRGYTF
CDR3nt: TGTGCCTGGGCTCCCGGACAGGGGGTTCGTGGCTACACCTTC

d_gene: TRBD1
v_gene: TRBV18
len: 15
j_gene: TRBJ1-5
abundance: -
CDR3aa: CASSPPGTGLQPQHF
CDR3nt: TGTGCCAGCTCACCACCAGGGACAGGGCTTCAGCCCCAGCATTTT

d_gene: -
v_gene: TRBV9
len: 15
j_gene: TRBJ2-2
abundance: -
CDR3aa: CASSGAATGSGELFF
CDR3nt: TGTGCCAGCAGCGGCGCAGCCACAGGATCCGGGGAGCTGTTTTTT

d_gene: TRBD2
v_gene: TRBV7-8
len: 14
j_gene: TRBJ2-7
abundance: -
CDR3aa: CASGGGTQYYEQYF
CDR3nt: TGTGCCAGCGGGGGGGGGACCCAATACTACGAGCAGTACTTC

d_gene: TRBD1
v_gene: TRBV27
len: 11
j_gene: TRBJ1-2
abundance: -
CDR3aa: CATQGAEGYTF
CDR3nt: TGTGCCACACAGGGGGCGGAGGGCTACACCTTC

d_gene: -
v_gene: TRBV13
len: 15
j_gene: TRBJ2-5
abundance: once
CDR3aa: CASSLGSGAQETQYF
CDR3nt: TGTGCCAGCAGCTTAGGCTCAGGGGCCCAAGAGACCCAGTACTTC

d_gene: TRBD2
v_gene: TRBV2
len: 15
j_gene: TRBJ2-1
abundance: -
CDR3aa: CASIPGTSGYNEQFF
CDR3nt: TGTGCCAGCATCCCGGGGACTAGCGGATACAATGAGCAGTTCTTC

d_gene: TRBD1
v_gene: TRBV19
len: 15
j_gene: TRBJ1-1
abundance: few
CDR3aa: CASSLGTGFGMGAFF
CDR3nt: TGTGCCAGTAGTCTAGGGACAGGGTTTGGAATGGGAGCTTTCTTT

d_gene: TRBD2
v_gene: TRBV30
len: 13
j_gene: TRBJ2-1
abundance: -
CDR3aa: CAWNPSGDNEQFF
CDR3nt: TGTGCCTGGAACCCAAGCGGGGACAATGAGCAGTTCTTC

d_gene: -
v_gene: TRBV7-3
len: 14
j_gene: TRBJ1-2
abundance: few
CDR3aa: CASSPGGPAYGYTF
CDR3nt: TGTGCCAGCAGCCCGGGGGGGCCGGCCTATGGCTACACCTTC

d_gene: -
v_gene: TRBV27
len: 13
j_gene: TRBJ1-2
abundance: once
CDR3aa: CATSPWGRDGYTF
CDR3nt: TGTGCCACCAGTCCCTGGGGGAGGGATGGCTACACCTTC

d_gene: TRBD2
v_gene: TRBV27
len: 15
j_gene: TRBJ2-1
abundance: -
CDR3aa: CASSSIAGGLREQFF
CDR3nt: TGTGCCAGCAGTTCCATAGCGGGGGGGCTGAGGGAGCAGTTCTTC

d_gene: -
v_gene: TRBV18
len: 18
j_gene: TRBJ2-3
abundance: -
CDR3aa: CASSPTSTLAGATDTQYF
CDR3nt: TGTGCCAGCTCACCAACATCCACCCTCGCGGGGGCCACAGATACGCAGTATTTT

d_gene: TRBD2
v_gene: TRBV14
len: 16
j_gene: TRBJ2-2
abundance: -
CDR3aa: CASSQRRRESGGELFF
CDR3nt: TGTGCCAGCAGCCAAAGGAGGCGGGAGAGTGGCGGGGAGCTGTTTTTT

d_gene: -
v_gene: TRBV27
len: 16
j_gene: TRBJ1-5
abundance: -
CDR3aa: CASSLKGIHSNQPQHF
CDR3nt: TGTGCCAGCAGTTTAAAGGGGATTCATAGCAATCAGCCCCAGCATTTT

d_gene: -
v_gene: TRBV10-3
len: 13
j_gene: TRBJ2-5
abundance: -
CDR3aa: CAITSGLRETQYF
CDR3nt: TGTGCCATCACCTCGGGACTCCGGGAGACCCAGTACTTC

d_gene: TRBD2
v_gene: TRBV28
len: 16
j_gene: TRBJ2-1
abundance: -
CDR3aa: CASSSPSGGARYEQFF
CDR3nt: TGTGCCAGCAGTTCACCTAGCGGGGGGGCTCGATATGAGCAGTTCTTC

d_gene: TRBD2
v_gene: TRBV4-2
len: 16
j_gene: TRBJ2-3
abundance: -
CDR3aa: CASSLEAGVGADTQYF
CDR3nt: TGTGCCAGCAGCCTCGAAGCGGGGGTTGGAGCAGATACGCAGTATTTT

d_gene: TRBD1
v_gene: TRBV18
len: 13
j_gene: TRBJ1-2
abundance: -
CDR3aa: CASSPGQGTGYTF
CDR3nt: TGTGCCAGCTCACCGGGACAGGGCACGGGCTACACCTTC